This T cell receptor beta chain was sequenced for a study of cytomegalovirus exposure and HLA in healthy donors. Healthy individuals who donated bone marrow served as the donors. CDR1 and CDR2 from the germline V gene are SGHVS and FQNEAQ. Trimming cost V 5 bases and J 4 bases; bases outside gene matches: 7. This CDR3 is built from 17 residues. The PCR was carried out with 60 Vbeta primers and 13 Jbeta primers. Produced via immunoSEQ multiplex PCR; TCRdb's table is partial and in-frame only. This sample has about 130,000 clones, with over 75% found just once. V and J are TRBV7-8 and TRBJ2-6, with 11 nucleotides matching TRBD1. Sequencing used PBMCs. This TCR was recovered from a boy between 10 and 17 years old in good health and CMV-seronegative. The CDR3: CASSPRTGGPGANVLTF. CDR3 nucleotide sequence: TGTGCCAGCAGCCCGAGGACAGGGGGCCCAGGGGCCAACGTCCTGACTTTC.